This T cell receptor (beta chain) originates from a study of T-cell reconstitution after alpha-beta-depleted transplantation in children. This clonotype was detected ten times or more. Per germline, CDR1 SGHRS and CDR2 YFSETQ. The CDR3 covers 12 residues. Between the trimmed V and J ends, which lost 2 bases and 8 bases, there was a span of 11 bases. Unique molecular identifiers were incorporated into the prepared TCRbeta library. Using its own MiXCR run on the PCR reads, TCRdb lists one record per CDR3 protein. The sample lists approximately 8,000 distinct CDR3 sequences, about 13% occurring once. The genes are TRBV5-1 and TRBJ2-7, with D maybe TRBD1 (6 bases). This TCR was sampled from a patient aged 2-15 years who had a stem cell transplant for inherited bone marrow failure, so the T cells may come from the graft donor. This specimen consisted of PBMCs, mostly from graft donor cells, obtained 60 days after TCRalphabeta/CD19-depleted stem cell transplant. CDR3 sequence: CASSFSGAQQYF. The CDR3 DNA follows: TGCGCCAGCAGCTTTTCAGGGGCACAGCAGTACTTC.